What follows describes a single T cell receptor (beta chain). Its cognate antigen has yet to be identified. No base quality values were provided; no much bigger clone lies one nucleotide off. Hyperthyroidism patients were newly diagnosed, had a disease duration of under 2 months, and were aged 18 to 65 years. Any patient with an uncontrolled infection, another autoimmune disease, pregnancy or lactation was excluded. Diagnoses were based on clinical symptoms, serum thyroxine and TRAb, thyroid ultrasound and orbital computed tomography. Blood from progressor patients was collected at the time of first diagnosis with hyperthyroidism, before any ophthalmopathy symptoms had appeared. PBMCs were separated from about 10 ml of fresh peripheral blood using Ficoll-Paque density gradient centrifugation. Patients classed as progressors first received a Graves' hyperthyroidism diagnosis and then went on to develop ophthalmopathy during follow-up. Total RNA was extracted using Trizol reagent, and RNA quality was assessed on an Agilent 2100 Bioanalyzer.

These data come from a study of T cells in Graves' hyperthyroidism and ophthalmopathy (dated by TCRdb to about 2019). About the study as a whole: Peripheral blood was sampled at the time of initial diagnosis, prior to any treatment. To identify TCR V-J signatures that set the groups apart, the researchers used a discovery cohort of 100 patients, made up of around 42 with Graves' ophthalmopathy and some 56 with stable Graves' hyperthyroidism. Prospective prediction of ophthalmopathy was tested in an independent validation cohort of 18 to 20 hyperthyroidism patients and some 17 patients who later progressed to ophthalmopathy. For training and testing, the 80 to 100 patients in the discovery cohort were randomly divided in a 7:3 ratio. In addition, the study compared T-cell repertoires in thyroid tissue and in blood from over 5 Graves' hyperthyroidism patients. Following sampling, methimazole starting at 30 mg daily was given to hyperthyroidism patients, and high-dose intravenous methylprednisolone was given to ophthalmopathy patients. The paper reports TCR Vbeta CDR3 sequencing of fewer than 150 peripheral blood samples: 43 ophthalmopathy, fewer than 80 hyperthyroidism and 17 progressor patients. The paper as a whole reports these results and caveats: A 13 V-J signature model separated ophthalmopathy from stable hyperthyroidism, with just over 85% sensitivity and 81.08% specificity in cross-validation and 80%/75% in testing. Most expanded thyroid clonotypes (frequency above 0.001) were also found in blood, which suggests that blood repertoires may mirror thyroid immune responses. In validation, the model predicted progression to ophthalmopathy a median of roughly 6.2 months before onset, with roughly 68% sensitivity and almost 75% specificity. No statistical method was used to fix the sample size in advance, and group allocation was not hidden from the investigators.

The TCR beta CDR3 regions were amplified from RNA transcripts. The TCR CDR3 was subjected to a first round of RT-PCR using the HTBI primer set and the Qiagen OneStep RT-PCR kit. A second multiplex PCR round built the libraries, followed by size selection and purification. Sequencing of the libraries was done on an Illumina HiSeq2000 using paired-end 100 bp reads. Turning to the authors' computational methods: SOAPnuke was used to process the raw data, throwing out any read that contained adapters or uncalled bases, had a mean Phred below 15, or lacked an exact constant-primer or identifier match. COPE v1.2.5 was used to merge the high-quality paired reads, and each unique nucleotide sequence was defined as a clonotype. MiTCR v1.1 was used to align the clonotypes against IMGT TRBV, TRBD and TRBJ reference segments. Analysis was restricted to V-J combinations with a frequency above 0.0001, which covered about 99% of repertoires. The TCS score was defined as F50 (clonal expansion) divided by E x V (chaos), with BLOSUM62-based TCRdist calculated between CDR3 peptides within each V-J. Welch's t-statistics and random forest reduced fewer than 550 V-J features to around 14, which were used in a naive Bayes classifier (R e1071). Clones were called with MiXCR by TCRdb after fastp trimmed the public reads at Q25, and only in-frame beta chains were retained. Rows matching on CDR3 protein sequence are summarized as one entry with the most common DNA and genes. The V and J calls and clone size come from TCRdb's table, not from the authors' own analysis. This sample holds 600,000 to 850,000 distinct CDR3 sequences; around 20% were observed only once. The leading ten clones occupy around 17% of the sample.

V is clipped by 2 bases and J by 2 bases, and the sequence between their germline boundaries is 6 bases long. CDR1 and CDR2, looked up from the germline V gene, are SQVTM and ANQGSEA. Spanning cysteine to phenylalanine, the CDR3 consists of 12 amino acids. The only DNA kept is the CDR3, 36 bases in frame from the first base. The rearrangement combines TRBV29-1 with TRBJ1-2, with the D gene too uncertain to name. Sequencing was performed on blood. This sequence originates from a woman between 45 and 60 years old with Graves' hyperthyroidism that later progressed to Graves' ophthalmopathy. The nucleotide sequence reads TGCAGCGTTGAAACCCACAACTATGGCTACACCTTC. Its protein reads: CSVETHNYGYTF.